The following is a T cell receptor (beta chain) sequence with its context. Its target is unknown. This specimen belongs to a study of Ad26.COV2.S vaccination and SARS-CoV-2 variants. Broader study findings: TCR breadth and depth analyses may have underestimated total T cell responses.

The treatment here: 15 to 20 received Ad26.COV2.S at low or high dose, single or two shots; 5 received placebo; per-sample allocation not given. Sampling was performed 63 days after the first vaccine or placebo injection. V was clipped by 4 bases and J by 7 bases; unmatched bases: 6. The CDR3 covers 14 residues. The germline gives CDR1 SGHDT, CDR2 YYEEEE. Produced via immunoSEQ multiplex PCR; TCRdb's table is partial and in-frame only. The sample gives 400,000 to 500,000 clones, 85% to 90% of which show up once; over 2.5% is in the top ten. The specimen was peripheral blood, collected in a trial of Ad26.COV2.S vaccine versus placebo. The chain recombines TRBV5-6 with TRBJ2-4; 9 bases agree with TRBD2. This TCR came from a person between 18 and 65 years old who received the Ad26.COV2.S COVID-19 vaccine or a placebo. The CDR3 sequence is CASSPGLAGNIQYF. The CDR3 nucleotides read TGTGCCAGCAGCCCGGGACTAGCAGGGAACATTCAGTACTTC.